One sample yielded the 21 T cell receptor beta chains listed below, sequenced in a study of T-cell reconstitution after alpha-beta-depleted transplantation in children. The library targeted TCRbeta and was prepared with unique molecular identifiers. TCRdb re-derived calls from the PCR reads in MiXCR, one entry per CDR3 protein. Here the sample spans roughly 110,000 distinct CDR3 sequences, about 9.4% being singletons. Sequenced here: PBMCs, sampled before TCRalphabeta/CD19-depleted stem cell transplant. The source of these receptors is a boy between 2 and 10 years old with acute lymphoblastic leukemia, due to receive a stem cell transplant.

This clonotype was counted at least ten times. The chain employs TRBV29-1 and TRBJ2-3; D unresolved. Looked up from germline, CDR1 is SQVTM and CDR2 is ANQGSEA. This CDR3 spans 14 amino acids. V shed 7 bases and J shed 0 bases, with 14 bases lying between them. In DNA form, the CDR3 reads TGCAGCGGCGGACGGACCGCTAGCACAGATACGCAGTATTTT. Translated, it gives CSGGRTASTDTQYF.

J is TRBJ2-7 and V is TRBV25-1; 11 bases fit TRBD1. The CDR3 is made up of 17 amino acids. Germline values: CDR1 MGHDK, CDR2 SYGVNS. Losses at the gene ends were 3 bases for V and 3 bases for J; bases not matched to a gene: 10. In nucleotides, the CDR3 is TGTGCCAGCAGTGATTTTACGGGACAGGGGGAGGTCTACGAGCAGTACTTC. Protein product: CASSDFTGQGEVYEQYF.

The V call is TRBV30, the J call TRBJ2-1; 8 positions match TRBD2. CDR1 GTSNPN and CDR2 SVGIG come from the germline V gene (reference sequence). This CDR3 spans 18 amino acids. Trimming took 3 bases from V and 5 from J; bases not matched to a gene: 18. CDR3 sequence: CAWSRLGWREDGDNEQFF. The CDR3 region has the DNA TGTGCCTGGAGCCGCCTTGGCTGGCGGGAGGACGGCGACAATGAGCAGTTCTTC.

This rearrangement joins TRBV5-8 to TRBJ2-5, with a weak D call TRBD1 (6 bases). Trimming took off 2 bases at V and 7 bases at J, with 21 bases between the two ends. Germline assignment: CDR1 SGHTS and CDR2 YDEGEE. The CDR3 has 16 amino acids. CDR3 DNA sequence: TGTGCCAGCAGCTTTTTGATGACAGGCGGTAGGGGGACCCAGTACTTC. Translating it yields CASSFLMTGGRGTQYF.

The CDR3 loop reads CASSLLASGSNEQYF. The CDR3 DNA reads as TGCGCCAGCAGCCTACTAGCTAGCGGGAGCAACGAGCAGTACTTC. The chain couples TRBV5-1 to TRBJ2-7; TRBD2 matches at 10 bases. With V trimmed by 4 bases and J by 5 bases, 9 bases remained unmatched. The CDR3 has 15 residues. The germline V gene has CDR1 SGHRS and CDR2 YFSETQ.

Only a few counts were recorded for this clonotype. The J gene is TRBJ2-5, the V gene TRBV20-1; D call uncertain. With 3 bases removed from V and 1 base from J, the gap between germline ends came to 9 bases. Germline V gene sequence: CDR1 DFQATT, CDR2 SNEGSKA (reference sequence). The length of the CDR3 is 13 residues. CDR3 amino acids: CSASVVVQETQYF. DNA of the CDR3: TGCAGTGCTAGTGTCGTGGTCCAAGAGACCCAGTACTTC.

V and J are TRBV20-1 and TRBJ2-7, with 7 nucleotides matching TRBD2. V was pared by 1 base and J by 0 bases, with 6 bases of the junction left unmatched. The CDR3 loop spans 15 amino acids. Germline lookup yields CDR1 DFQATT and CDR2 SNEGSKA (reference sequence). CDR3 region: CSARGGGPSSYEQYF. The CDR3 coding sequence is TGCAGTGCTAGAGGGGGGGGACCGAGCTCCTACGAGCAGTACTTC.

This clonotype was counted many times. The chain uses TRBV12-3 or TRBV12-4 and TRBJ2-2; TRBD1 or TRBD2 may be the D gene (6 bases each). Trimming took off 2 bases at V and 3 bases at J, with 13 bases between the two ends. CDR3 size: 16 residues. The CDR3 reads CASSLTGAVDTGELFF. CDR3 sequence (DNA): TGTGCCAGCAGTTTAACGGGGGCGGTGGACACCGGGGAGCTGTTTTTT.

The chain couples TRBV6-5 to TRBJ2-2; no clear D. The CDR3 length is 14 residues. The V and J ends lost 4 bases and 3 bases respectively, with 9 bases between them. CDR1 is MNHEY, CDR2 SVGAGI, per germline. The CDR3 region has the DNA TGTGCCAGCAGTTCCGGGTCGGACACCGGGGAGCTGTTTTTT. Translating gives CASSSGSDTGELFF.

The chain employs TRBV7-2 and TRBJ2-1; TRBD1 matches 9 bases. The J segment lost 6 bases and the V segment lost 8 bases, leaving 8 bases of the junction unmatched. This CDR3 is 14 amino acids long. The germline V gene encodes CDR1 SGHTA and CDR2 FQGNSA. The CDR3 is CASGGKTGGNEQFF. The CDR3 coding sequence is TGTGCCAGCGGGGGAAAGACAGGGGGCAATGAGCAGTTCTTC.

This clonotype turned up a few times. The chain couples TRBV20-1 to TRBJ2-3; D might be TRBD2 (5 bases). There are 15 residues in the CDR3. CDR1 DFQATT and CDR2 SNEGSKA come from the germline V gene (reference sequence). V shed 4 bases and J shed 7 bases, with 21 bases lying between them. In DNA form, the CDR3 reads TGCAGTGCTACCCCGAGGGTAGCAGGACTCCATACGCAGTATTTT. Protein product: CSATPRVAGLHTQYF.

This clonotype turned up a few times. The chain links TRBV5-6 to TRBJ2-7; maybe TRBD1 (6 bases). V was clipped by 4 bases and J by 4 bases, with 9 bases between them. Looked up from germline, CDR1 is SGHDT and CDR2 is YYEEEE. The CDR3 covers 12 residues. This CDR3 reads CASSNDRYEQYF. The CDR3 nucleotides read TGTGCCAGCAGCAACGACAGGTACGAGCAGTACTTC.

The chain employs TRBV29-1 and TRBJ2-3; TRBD2 agrees at 8 bases. The CDR3 loop spans 17 amino acids. Germline assignment: CDR1 SQVTM and CDR2 ANQGSEA. The V segment lost 4 bases and the J segment 6 bases; nucleotides outside the gene matches: 18. The CDR3 sequence is CSVVLGATSGRWDTQYF. The CDR3 DNA reads TGCAGCGTTGTTTTGGGGGCGACAAGCGGGAGATGGGATACGCAGTATTTT.

With respect to this clonotype: Germline and junction disagree at one end, which may indicate a read error. The chain has TRBV6-1 and TRBJ2-5; D gene uncertain. Germline V gene sequence: CDR1 MNHNS, CDR2 SASEGT. CDR3 size: 15 residues. The CDR3, as DNA: TGTCCCAGCACCCCCACGTCTAGTTTTCAAGAGACCCAGTACTTC. It is translated as CPSTPTSSFQETQYF.

The V and J genes are TRBV5-1 and TRBJ2-7; 7 nucleotides align to TRBD1. The V segment lost 4 bases and the J segment 2 bases; nucleotides outside the gene matches: 6. CDR3 length equals 14 residues. Germline V CDR1 and CDR2: SGHRS, YFSETQ. In nucleotides, the CDR3 is TGCGCCAGCAGCGTAGACAGGGTACCCTACGAGCAGTACTTC. Encoded protein: CASSVDRVPYEQYF.

This clonotype was detected a few times. V gene TRBV6-1 combines with J gene TRBJ1-5; D gene uncertain. In germline, CDR1 is MNHNS, CDR2 SASEGT. CDR3 length: 16 residues. The germline V and J ends were trimmed by 6 bases and 3 bases, with 18 bases remaining between them. CDR3 in amino acids: CASRNLVAGPNQPQHF. The CDR3 bases are TGTGCCAGCAGGAACCTCGTGGCAGGTCCCAATCAGCCCCAGCATTTT.

This clonotype was seen repeatedly, ten times or more. This sequence joins TRBV20-1 and TRBJ2-3; 9 nucleotides agree with TRBD2. The CDR3 spans 16 residues. Germline CDR1 and CDR2: DFQATT and SNEGSKA (reference sequence). The CDR3 DNA sequence: TGCAGCACCCTTTCCGGGACTAGCCATAGCACAGATACGCAGTATTTT. Protein sequence: CSTLSGTSHSTDTQYF.

This clonotype turned up a few times. The rearrangement joins TRBV7-2 to TRBJ1-5, with 9 bases fitting TRBD1. The CDR3 extends over 15 amino acids. CDR1 is SGHTA and CDR2 is FQGNSA in the germline V gene. V lost 4 bases, J lost 6 bases, and 7 bases stayed unmatched. The CDR3 spells CASSSTGGSAQPQHF. Written as DNA, the CDR3 is TGTGCCAGCAGCTCGACAGGGGGTTCCGCTCAGCCCCAGCATTTT.

This clonotype has a handful of counts. The chain employs TRBV7-9 and TRBJ2-3; 10 bases map to TRBD2. The trim removed 6 bases at V and 4 bases at J, leaving 7 bases unmatched. CDR1 is SEHNR and CDR2 is FQNEAQ in the germline V gene (reference sequence). The CDR3 is made up of 15 amino acids. CDR3 nucleotides: TGTGCCAGCAGACTAGCGGGGTTACCCTCAGATACGCAGTATTTT. This translates into CASRLAGLPSDTQYF.

This clonotype was recorded a few times. The chain uses TRBV11-2 and TRBJ1-2; D possibly corresponds to TRBD1 (6 bases). V was shortened by 5 bases and J by 1 base, with 8 bases between the two germline ends. CDR1 is SGHAT, CDR2 FQNNGV, per germline. The CDR3 is made up of 13 amino acids. The CDR3 sequence is CASSQDSNYGYTF. The CDR3 nucleotides read TGTGCCAGCAGCCAGGACAGTAACTATGGCTACACCTTC. The full variable domain, in which reference TRBV11-2 and TRBJ1-2 provide the parts outside the CDR3, is EAGVAQSPRYKIIEKRQSVAFWCNPISGHATLYWYQQILGQGPKLLIQFQNNGVVDDSQLPKDRFSAERLKGVDSTLKIQPAKLEDSAVYLCASSQDSNYGYTFGSGTRLTVV.

The sample holds many counts of this clonotype. V is TRBV3-1 and J is TRBJ2-7; 8 nucleotides line up with TRBD2. The germline V gene encodes CDR1 LGHDT and CDR2 YNNKEL (reference sequence). The CDR3 extends over 15 amino acids. With 1 base clipped from V and 0 bases from J, the junction kept 2 bases outside the gene matches. CDR3 bases: TGTGCCAGCAGCCAAGCCGGGAGGGCCTCCTACGAGCAGTACTTC. Translated, it gives CASSQAGRASYEQYF.